This T cell receptor beta chain emerged from a study of blood T cell repertoires in COVID-19. In the study overall: COVID-19 samples, acute and convalescent, were from the United States, Italy and Spain. Sources were T cells, B-cell-depleted T cells, or PBMCs; the material itself was cDNA or gDNA.

Per the original methods: Researchers report that nucleated cell counts were estimated from reference gene primer amplification. Produced via immunoSEQ multiplex PCR; TCRdb's table is partial and in-frame only. The V and J calls and clone size were taken over from that table, and D and trimming were inferred from the DNA. Among 150,000 to 180,000 clones listed, over 60% were seen once. The sample taken for sequencing was peripheral blood. The TCR originated in an older man with acute or convalescent COVID-19.

The CDR3 region has the DNA TGCGCCAGCAGCTTGGAACTTATTACAGATACGCAGTATTTT. It is translated as CASSLELITDTQYF. The J gene is TRBJ2-3, the V gene TRBV5-1; the D is unclear. V dropped 0 bases and J dropped 3 bases, with 8 bases sitting between them. CDR3 size: 14 residues. The germline CDR1 and CDR2 sequences are SGHRS and YFSETQ.